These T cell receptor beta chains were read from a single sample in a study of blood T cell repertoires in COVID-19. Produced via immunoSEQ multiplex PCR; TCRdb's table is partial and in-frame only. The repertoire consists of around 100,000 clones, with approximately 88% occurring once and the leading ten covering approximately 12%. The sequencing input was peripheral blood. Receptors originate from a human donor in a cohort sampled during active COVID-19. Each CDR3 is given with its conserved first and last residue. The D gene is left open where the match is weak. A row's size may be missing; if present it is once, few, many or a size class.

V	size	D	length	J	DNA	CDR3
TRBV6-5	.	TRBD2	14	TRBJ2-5	TGTGCCAGCAAAACTAGCGGGGGGGCGCAGACCCAGTACTTC	CASKTSGGAQTQYF
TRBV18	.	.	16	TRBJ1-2	TGTGCCAGCTCACCACCGGTTTCAGGCAGCAGCTATGGCTACACCTTC	CASSPPVSGSSYGYTF
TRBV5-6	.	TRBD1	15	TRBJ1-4	TGTGCCAGCAGCTGGGGACAGGGGGGGAATGAAAAACTGTTTTTT	CASSWGQGGNEKLFF
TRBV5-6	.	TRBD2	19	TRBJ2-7	TGTGCCAGCAGCTCTATACTTTCTAGCGGGGGCCAAAGCTCCTACGAGCAGTACTTC	CASSSILSSGGQSSYEQYF
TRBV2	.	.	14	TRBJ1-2	TGTGCCAGCAGTGAAGAGTCTGGGCGTTACGGCTACACCTTC	CASSEESGRYGYTF
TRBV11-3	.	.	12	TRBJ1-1	TGTGCCAGCAGCTTCGGGGTCACTGAAGCTTTCTTT	CASSFGVTEAFF
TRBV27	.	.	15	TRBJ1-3	TGTGCCAGCAGTTTTTCACCTATCTCTGGAAACACCATATATTTT	CASSFSPISGNTIYF
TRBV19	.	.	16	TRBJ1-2	TGTGCCAGTAGCCTACGGAGAGGGGGTAACAACTATGGCTACACCTTC	CASSLRRGGNNYGYTF
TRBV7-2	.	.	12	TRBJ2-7	TGTGCCAGCAGTAAAAGCCCGGGCGAGCAGTACTTC	CASSKSPGEQYF
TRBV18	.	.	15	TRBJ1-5	TGTGCCAGCTCACGCGTCGGGAGTCGCAATCAGCCCCAGCATTTT	CASSRVGSRNQPQHF
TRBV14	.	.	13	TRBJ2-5	TGTGCCAGCAGCCAAGTGGGCACCCAGACCCAGTACTTC	CASSQVGTQTQYF
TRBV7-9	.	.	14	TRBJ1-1	TGTGCCAGCAACATCCTGGGGGGGAACACTGAAGCTTTCTTT	CASNILGGNTEAFF
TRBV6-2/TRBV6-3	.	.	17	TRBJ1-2	TGTGCCAGCAGTTACTCGGGACACCTGCTAGCTAACTATGGCTACACCTTC	CASSYSGHLLANYGYTF
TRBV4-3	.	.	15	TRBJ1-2	TGCGCCAGCAGCCCCTCCGGAGCCACTAACTATGGCTACACCTTC	CASSPSGATNYGYTF
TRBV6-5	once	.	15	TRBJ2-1	TGTGCCAGCAGTTATTGGGTGGGAGCGGTCAATGAGCAGTTCTTC	CASSYWVGAVNEQFF
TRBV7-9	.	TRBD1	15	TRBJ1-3	TGTGCCAGCAGATCCGGGACAGGGACTGGAAACACCATATATTTT	CASRSGTGTGNTIYF
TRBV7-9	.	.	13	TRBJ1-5	TGTGCCAGCAGCTTACGGAGCAATCAGCCCCAGCATTTT	CASSLRSNQPQHF
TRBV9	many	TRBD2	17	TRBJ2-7	TGTGCCAGCAGCGGAGGCGCTGGAGCGGGGGGGCCCTACGAGCAGTACTTC	CASSGGAGAGGPYEQYF
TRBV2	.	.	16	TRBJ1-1	TGTGCCAGCAGTGAAGGTTATACAGGGTTGAACACTGAAGCTTTCTTT	CASSEGYTGLNTEAFF
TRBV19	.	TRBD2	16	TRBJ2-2	TGTGCCAGTAGTAAGCGGGGGGGCCCGGGCACCGGGGAGCTGTTTTTT	CASSKRGGPGTGELFF
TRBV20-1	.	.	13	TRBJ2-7	TGCAGTGCTAGTAGCACGAACGGGGACGAGCAGTACTTC	CSASSTNGDEQYF
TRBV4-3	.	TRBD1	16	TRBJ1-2	TGCGCCAGCAGCCAAGAAGGGCAGGGGGTAAACTATGGCTACACCTTC	CASSQEGQGVNYGYTF
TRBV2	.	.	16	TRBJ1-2	TGTGCCAGCAGTGAAACGGGACTCCCCGGAGGCTATGGCTACACCTTC	CASSETGLPGGYGYTF
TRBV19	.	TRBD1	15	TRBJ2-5	TGTGCCAGTAGTATGGGACAGGGGTGGCAAGAGACCCAGTACTTC	CASSMGQGWQETQYF
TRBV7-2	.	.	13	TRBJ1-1	TGTGCCAGCAGCTTAGAGGCGGGGACTGAAGCTTTCTTT	CASSLEAGTEAFF
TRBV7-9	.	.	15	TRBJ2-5	TGTGCCAGCAGCTTAGCGCAAGTGGTAGCTGGGACCCAGTACTTC	CASSLAQVVAGTQYF
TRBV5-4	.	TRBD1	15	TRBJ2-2	TGTGCCAGCAGTTGGACAGGAATAAACACCGGGGAGCTGTTTTTT	CASSWTGINTGELFF
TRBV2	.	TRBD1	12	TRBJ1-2	TGTGCCAGCTCGTTTTTAGGACAGGTCCCCACCTTC	CASSFLGQVPTF
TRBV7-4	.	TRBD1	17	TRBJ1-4	TGTGCCAGCAGCCCGTCCCGGGACAGGGTTTCGGGCGAAAAACTGTTTTTT	CASSPSRDRVSGEKLFF